This T cell receptor beta chain was identified in a study of T cell responses to AZD1222 COVID-19 vaccine. Across the whole study: Some second doses came at about 4 weeks and others at about 12 weeks; these were pooled.

Study conclusions and caveats: Donors were chiefly white British, with a greater number of females, and clonal diversity was perhaps underestimated. With dominance at 160-218 and 743-854, vaccine-associated CD4 TCRs spanned spike. Seropositive at baseline were only a handful of AZD1222 recipients.

Concerning this clone: Its target is not known.

Profiling relied on immunoSEQ multiplex PCR, and the TCRdb table lists in-frame clones only, not all of them. The sample consists of more than 85,000 clones, 70% to 90% of them appearing once. The sequences come from peripheral blood, collected on day 0 of AZD1222 vaccination. The receptor's source is an adult in good health.

CDR3 protein: CASRSSGTGGGYGYTF. The CDR3 DNA reads TGTGCCAGCAGGTCCTCCGGGACAGGGGGAGGTTATGGCTACACCTTC. The chain links TRBV28 to TRBJ1-2, with 11 positions matching TRBD1. V shed 6 bases and J 5 bases; nucleotides not matched to a gene: 11. Germline CDR1 is MDHEN and CDR2 is SYDVKM. This CDR3 is built from 16 residues.